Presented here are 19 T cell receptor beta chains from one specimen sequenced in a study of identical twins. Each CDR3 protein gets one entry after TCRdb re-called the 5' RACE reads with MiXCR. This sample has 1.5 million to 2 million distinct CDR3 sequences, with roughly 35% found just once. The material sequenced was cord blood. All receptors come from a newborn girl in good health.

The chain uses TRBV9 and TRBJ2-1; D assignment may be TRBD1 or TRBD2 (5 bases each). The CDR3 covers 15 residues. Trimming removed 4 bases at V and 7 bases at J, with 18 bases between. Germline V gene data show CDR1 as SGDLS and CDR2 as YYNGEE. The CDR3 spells CASSLGRGPRNEQFF. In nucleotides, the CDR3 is TGTGCCAGCAGCCTAGGTCGGGGCCCGAGGAATGAGCAGTTCTTC.

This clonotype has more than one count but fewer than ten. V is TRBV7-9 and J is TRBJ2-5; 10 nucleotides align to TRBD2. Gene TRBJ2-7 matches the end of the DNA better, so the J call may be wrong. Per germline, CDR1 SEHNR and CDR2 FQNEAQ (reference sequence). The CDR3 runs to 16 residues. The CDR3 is CASSFLLGTSVGEQYF. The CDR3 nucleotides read TGTGCCAGCAGCTTCCTATTAGGGACTAGCGTTGGCGAGCAGTACTTC.

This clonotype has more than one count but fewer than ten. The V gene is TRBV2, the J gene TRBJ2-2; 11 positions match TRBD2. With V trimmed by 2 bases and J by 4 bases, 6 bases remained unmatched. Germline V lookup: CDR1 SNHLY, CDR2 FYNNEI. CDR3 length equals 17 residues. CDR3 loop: CASSELTSGAFTGELFF. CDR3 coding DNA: TGTGCCAGCAGTGAACTGACTAGCGGGGCTTTCACCGGGGAGCTGTTTTTT.

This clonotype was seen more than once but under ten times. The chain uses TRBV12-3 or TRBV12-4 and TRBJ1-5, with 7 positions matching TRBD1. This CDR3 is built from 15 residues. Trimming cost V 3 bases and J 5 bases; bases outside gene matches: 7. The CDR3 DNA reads TGTGCCAGCAGTTTCGGGAAGGGGGCCTATCAGCCCCAGCATTTT. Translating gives CASSFGKGAYQPQHF.

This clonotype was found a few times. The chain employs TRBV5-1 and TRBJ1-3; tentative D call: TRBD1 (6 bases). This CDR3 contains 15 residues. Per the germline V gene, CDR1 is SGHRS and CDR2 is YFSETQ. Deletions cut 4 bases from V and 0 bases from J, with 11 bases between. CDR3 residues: CASSTDSRSGNTIYF. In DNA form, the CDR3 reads TGCGCCAGCAGCACGGACAGCCGCTCTGGAAACACCATATATTTT.

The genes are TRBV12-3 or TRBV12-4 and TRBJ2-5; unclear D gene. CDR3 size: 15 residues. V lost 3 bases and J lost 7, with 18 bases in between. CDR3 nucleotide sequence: TGTGCCAGCAGTTTTAGGCCGAACCTCCTTCGGACCCAGTACTTC. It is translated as CASSFRPNLLRTQYF.

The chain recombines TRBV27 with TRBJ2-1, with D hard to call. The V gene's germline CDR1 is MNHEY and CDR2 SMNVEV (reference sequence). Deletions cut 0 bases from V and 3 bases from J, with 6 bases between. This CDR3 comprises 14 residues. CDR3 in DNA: TGTGCCAGCAGTTTATCAGCCTTCTACAATGAGCAGTTCTTC. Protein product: CASSLSAFYNEQFF.

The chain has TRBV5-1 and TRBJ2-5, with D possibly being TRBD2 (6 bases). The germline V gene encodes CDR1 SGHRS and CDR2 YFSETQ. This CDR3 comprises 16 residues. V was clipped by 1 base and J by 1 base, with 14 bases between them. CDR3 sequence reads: CASSLFGSDSQETQYF. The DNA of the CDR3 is TGCGCCAGCAGCTTGTTCGGGAGCGATTCCCAAGAGACCCAGTACTTC. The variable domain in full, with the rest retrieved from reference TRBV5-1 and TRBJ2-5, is KAGVTQTPRYLIKTRGQQVTLSCSPISGHRSVSWYQQTPGQGLQFLFEYFSETQRNKGNFPGRFSGRQFSNSRSEMNVSTLELGDSALYLCASSLFGSDSQETQYFGPGTRLLVL.

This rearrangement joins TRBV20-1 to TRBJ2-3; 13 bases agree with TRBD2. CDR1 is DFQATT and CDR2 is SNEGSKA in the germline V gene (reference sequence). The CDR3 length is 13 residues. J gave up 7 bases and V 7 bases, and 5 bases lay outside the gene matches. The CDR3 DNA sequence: TGCAGTGGGGGACTAGCGGGGTCCTATACGCAGTATTTT. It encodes CSGGLAGSYTQYF.

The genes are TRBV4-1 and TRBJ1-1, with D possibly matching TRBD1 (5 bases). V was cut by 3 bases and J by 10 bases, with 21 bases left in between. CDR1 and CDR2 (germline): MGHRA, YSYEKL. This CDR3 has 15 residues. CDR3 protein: CASSQFLRGRDGAFF. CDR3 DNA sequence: TGCGCCAGCAGCCAGTTCCTTCGGGGCCGGGATGGAGCTTTCTTT.

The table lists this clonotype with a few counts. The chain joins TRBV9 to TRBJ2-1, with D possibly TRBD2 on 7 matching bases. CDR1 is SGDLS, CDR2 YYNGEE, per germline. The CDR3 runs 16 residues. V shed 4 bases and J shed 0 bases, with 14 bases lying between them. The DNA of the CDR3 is TGTGCCAGCAGCCTACAGGGCGGGAGCTCCTACAATGAGCAGTTCTTC. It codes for CASSLQGGSSYNEQFF.

The CDR3 protein is CASSFGGLARTDTQYF. The CDR3 DNA reads as TGTGCCAGCAGTTTCGGGGGACTAGCGAGAACAGATACGCAGTATTTT. The chain combines TRBV12-3 or TRBV12-4 with TRBJ2-3; 10 nucleotides agree with TRBD2. V lost 3 bases, J lost 3 bases, and 6 bases stayed unmatched. CDR3 length: 16 amino acids.

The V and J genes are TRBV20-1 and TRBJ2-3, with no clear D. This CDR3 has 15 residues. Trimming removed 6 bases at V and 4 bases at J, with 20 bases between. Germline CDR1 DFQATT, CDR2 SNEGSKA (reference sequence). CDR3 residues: CSAIGANPHADTQYF. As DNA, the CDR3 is TGCAGTGCCATCGGAGCAAACCCCCACGCAGATACGCAGTATTTT.

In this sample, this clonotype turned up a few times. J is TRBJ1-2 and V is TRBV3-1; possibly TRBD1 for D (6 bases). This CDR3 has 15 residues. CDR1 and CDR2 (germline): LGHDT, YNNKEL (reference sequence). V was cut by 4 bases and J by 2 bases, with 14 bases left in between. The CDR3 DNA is TGTGCCAGCAGCCGGGCCAGGGGACTCAACTATGGCTACACCTTC. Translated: CASSRARGLNYGYTF. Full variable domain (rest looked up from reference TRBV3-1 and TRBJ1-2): DTAVSQTPKYLVTQMGNDKSIKCEQNLGHDTMYWYKQDSKKFLKIMFSYNNKELIINETVPNRFSPKSPDKAHLNLHINSLELGDSAVYFCASSRARGLNYGYTFGSGTRLTVV.

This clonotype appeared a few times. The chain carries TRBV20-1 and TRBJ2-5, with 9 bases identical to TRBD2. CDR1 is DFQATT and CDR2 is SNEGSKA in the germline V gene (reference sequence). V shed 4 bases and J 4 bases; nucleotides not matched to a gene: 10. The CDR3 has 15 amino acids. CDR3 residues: CSATQLAGEGETQYF. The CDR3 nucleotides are TGCAGTGCTACCCAGTTAGCGGGAGAAGGAGAGACCCAGTACTTC.

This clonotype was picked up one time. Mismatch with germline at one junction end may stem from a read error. CDR3 amino acids: CASSPQGPPTNEKLFF. In DNA form, the CDR3 reads TGTGCCAGCTCACCACAGGGCCCCCCAACTAACGAAAAACTGTTTTTT. J is TRBJ1-4 and V is TRBV18; no definite D call. This CDR3 region has 16 residues. Germline CDR1 reads KGHSH; CDR2 reads LQKENI.

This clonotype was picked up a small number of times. CDR3 sequence reads: CASSPRTSGRAIAKNIQYF. The CDR3 DNA is TGTGCCAGCAGTCCGAGGACTAGCGGGAGGGCGATCGCCAAAAACATTCAGTACTTC. V gene TRBV28 combines with J gene TRBJ2-4, with 15 bases that match TRBD2. The germline V gene encodes CDR1 MDHEN and CDR2 SYDVKM. The V gene end was trimmed by 5 bases and the J gene end by 1 base; junction bases not matched to a gene: 9. The CDR3 runs 19 residues.

The CDR3 DNA sequence: TGTGCCAGCTCACCACTCCGACAGAGGAGTGAAAAACTGTTTTTT. Its translation is CASSPLRQRSEKLFF. This chain joins TRBV18 and TRBJ1-4; D is possibly TRBD1 (5 bases). Trimming shortened V by 1 base and J by 7 bases, and 13 bases separated the two germline ends. The CDR3 runs 15 residues. In germline, CDR1 is KGHSH, CDR2 LQKENI. The full variable domain, with the rest looked up from reference TRBV18 and TRBJ1-4, is NAGVMQNPRHLVRRRGQEARLRCSPMKGHSHVYWYRQLPEEGLKFMVYLQKENIIDESGMPKERFSAEFPKEGPSILRIQQVVRGDSAAYFCASSPLRQRSEKLFFGSGTQLSVL.

The CDR3 DNA sequence: TGTGCCAGCAGTGATCCGGGACAGTTTCCATCCTACGAGCAGTACTTC. Its protein product is CASSDPGQFPSYEQYF. The chain is built from TRBV2 and TRBJ2-7; 7 bases fit TRBD1. V lost 3 bases and J lost 1; bases outside the gene matches: 9. Germline CDR1 and CDR2: SNHLY and FYNNEI. CDR3 length: 16 residues.